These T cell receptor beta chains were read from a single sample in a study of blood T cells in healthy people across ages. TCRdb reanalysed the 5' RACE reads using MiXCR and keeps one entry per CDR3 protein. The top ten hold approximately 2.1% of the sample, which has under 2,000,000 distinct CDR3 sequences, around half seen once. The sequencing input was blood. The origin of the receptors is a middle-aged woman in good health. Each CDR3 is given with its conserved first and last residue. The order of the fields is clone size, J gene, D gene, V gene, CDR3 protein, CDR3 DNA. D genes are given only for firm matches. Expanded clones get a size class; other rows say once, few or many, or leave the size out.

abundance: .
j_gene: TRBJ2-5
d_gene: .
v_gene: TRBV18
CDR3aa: CASSPPGKQETQYF
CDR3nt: TGTGCCAGCTCACCGCCCGGGAAACAAGAAACCCAGTACTTC

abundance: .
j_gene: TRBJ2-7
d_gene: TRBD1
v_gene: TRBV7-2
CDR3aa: CASSPMTGEYEQYF
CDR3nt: TGTGCCAGCAGCCCGATGACAGGGGAGTACGAGCAGTACTTC

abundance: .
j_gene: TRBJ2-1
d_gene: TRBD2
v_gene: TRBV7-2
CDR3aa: CASSPSTSGGVHNEQFF
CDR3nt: TGTGCCAGCAGCCCGTCGACTAGCGGGGGCGTCCACAATGAGCAGTTCTTC

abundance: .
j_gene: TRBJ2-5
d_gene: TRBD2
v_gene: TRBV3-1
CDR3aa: CASSQGSGSYNEQYF
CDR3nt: TGTGCCAGCAGCCAAGGGAGCGGGAGTTACAATGAGCAGTACTTC

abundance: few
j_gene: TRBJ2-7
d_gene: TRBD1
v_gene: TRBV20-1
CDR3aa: CSADRGSDYEQYF
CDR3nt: TGCAGTGCTGACAGGGGGTCGGACTACGAGCAGTACTTC

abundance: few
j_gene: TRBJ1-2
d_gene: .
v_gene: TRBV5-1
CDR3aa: CASSLDPGHYGYTF
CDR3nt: TGCGCCAGCAGCTTGGACCCCGGACATTATGGCTACACCTTC

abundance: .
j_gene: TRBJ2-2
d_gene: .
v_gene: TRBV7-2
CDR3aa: CASSSGGAYGELFF
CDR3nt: TGTGCCAGCAGCTCGGGGGGCGCTTACGGGGAGCTGTTTTTT

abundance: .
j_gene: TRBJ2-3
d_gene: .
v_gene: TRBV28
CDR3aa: CAILSSVTDTQYF
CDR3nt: TGTGCCATTCTTAGTAGTGTCACAGATACGCAGTATTTT

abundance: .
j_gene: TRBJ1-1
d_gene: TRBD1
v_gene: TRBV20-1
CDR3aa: CSARGGTGMETEAFF
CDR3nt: TGCAGTGCTAGAGGGGGGACAGGGATGGAGACTGAAGCTTTCTTT

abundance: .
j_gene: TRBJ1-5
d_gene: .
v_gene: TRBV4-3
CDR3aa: CASSLGHDSNQPQHF
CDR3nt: TGCGCCAGCAGCCTCGGTCATGATAGCAATCAGCCCCAGCATTTT

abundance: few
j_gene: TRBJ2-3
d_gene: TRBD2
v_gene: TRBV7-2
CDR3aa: CASSLRTSPTDTQYF
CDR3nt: TGTGCCAGCAGCTTGAGGACTAGCCCAACAGATACGCAGTATTTT

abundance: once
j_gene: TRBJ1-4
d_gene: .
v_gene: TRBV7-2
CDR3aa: CASSLPGPRRSEKLFF
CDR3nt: TGTGCCAGCAGCCTTCCTGGGCCGAGGAGGAGTGAAAAACTGTTTTTT

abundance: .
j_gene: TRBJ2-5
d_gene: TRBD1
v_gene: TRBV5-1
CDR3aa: CASSIQTGKETQYF
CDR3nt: TGCGCCAGCAGCATTCAGACAGGGAAAGAGACCCAGTACTTC

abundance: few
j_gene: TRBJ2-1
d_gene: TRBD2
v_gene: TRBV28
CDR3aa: CASISLAGAYNEQFF
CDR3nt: TGTGCCAGTATCTCACTAGCGGGGGCCTACAATGAGCAGTTCTTC

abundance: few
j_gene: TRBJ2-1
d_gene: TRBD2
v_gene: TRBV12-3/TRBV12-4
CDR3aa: CASIPNGGFNEQFF
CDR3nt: TGTGCCAGCATCCCCAACGGGGGGTTCAATGAGCAGTTCTTC

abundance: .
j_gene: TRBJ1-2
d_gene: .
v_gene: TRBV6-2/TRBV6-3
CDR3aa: CASSYDRRDYGYTF
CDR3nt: TGTGCCAGCAGTTACGATCGCAGGGACTATGGCTACACCTTC

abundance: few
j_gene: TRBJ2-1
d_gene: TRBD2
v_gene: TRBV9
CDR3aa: CASSVRGGLYNEQFF
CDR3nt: TGTGCCAGCAGCGTCCGGGGGGGCCTCTACAATGAGCAGTTCTTC

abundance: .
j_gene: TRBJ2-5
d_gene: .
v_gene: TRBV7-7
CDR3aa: CASSYVLERTQYF
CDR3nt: TGTGCTAGCAGCTACGTCCTCGAGAGGACCCAGTACTTC

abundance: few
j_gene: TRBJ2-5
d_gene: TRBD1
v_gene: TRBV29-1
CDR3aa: CSVVITGTGKETQYF
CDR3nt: TGCAGCGTCGTCATCACCGGGACAGGAAAAGAGACCCAGTACTTC

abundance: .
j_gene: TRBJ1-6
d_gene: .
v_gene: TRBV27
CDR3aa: CASSFGVEGSSPLHF
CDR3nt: TGTGCCAGCAGTTTCGGCGTCGAGGGGAGTTCACCCCTCCACTTT

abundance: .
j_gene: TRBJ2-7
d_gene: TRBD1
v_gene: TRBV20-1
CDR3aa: CSLIGTGAYEQYF
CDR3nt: TGCAGTCTAATCGGGACAGGGGCCTACGAGCAGTACTTC

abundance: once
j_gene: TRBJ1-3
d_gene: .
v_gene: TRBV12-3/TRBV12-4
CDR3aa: CASSLNFQRNTIYF
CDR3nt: TGTGCCAGCAGTCTAAACTTTCAGAGAAACACCATATATTTT

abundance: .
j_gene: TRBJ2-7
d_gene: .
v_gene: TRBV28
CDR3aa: CASSSPRPTKKSYEQYF
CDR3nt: TGTGCCAGCAGTTCCCCCCGGCCCACCAAGAAGTCCTACGAGCAGTACTTC

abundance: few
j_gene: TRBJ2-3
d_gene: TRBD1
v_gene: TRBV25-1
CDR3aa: CASSERGQLTDTQYF
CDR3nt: TGTGCCAGCAGTGAAAGGGGACAGCTCACAGATACGCAGTATTTT

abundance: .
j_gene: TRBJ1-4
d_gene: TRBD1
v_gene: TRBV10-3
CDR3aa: CAVGTGKEKLFF
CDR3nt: TGTGCCGTAGGGACAGGGAAGGAAAAACTGTTTTTT

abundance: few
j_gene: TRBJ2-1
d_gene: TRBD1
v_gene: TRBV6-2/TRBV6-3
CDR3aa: CASSYFGGQLISAYNEQFF
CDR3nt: TGTGCCAGCAGTTACTTTGGGGGACAGCTCATCTCGGCCTACAATGAGCAGTTCTTC

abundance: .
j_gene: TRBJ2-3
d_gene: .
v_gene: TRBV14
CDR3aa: CASSLDGSGGTDTQYF
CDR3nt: TGTGCCAGCAGCCTAGACGGTTCGGGTGGGACAGATACGCAGTATTTT

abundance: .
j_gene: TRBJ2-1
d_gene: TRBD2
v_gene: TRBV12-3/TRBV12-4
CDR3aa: CASSFFSGGANEQFF
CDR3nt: TGTGCCAGCAGTTTCTTTAGCGGGGGGGCCAATGAGCAGTTCTTC

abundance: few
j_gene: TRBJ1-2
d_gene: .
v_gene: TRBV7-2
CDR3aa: CASSLMRGSNYGYTF
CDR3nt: TGTGCCAGCAGCTTAATGAGGGGGTCCAACTATGGCTACACCTTC

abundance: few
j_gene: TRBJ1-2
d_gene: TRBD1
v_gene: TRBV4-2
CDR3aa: CASSQRLSGQGYGYTF
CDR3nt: TGTGCCAGCAGCCAAAGATTATCGGGACAGGGTTACGGCTACACCTTC

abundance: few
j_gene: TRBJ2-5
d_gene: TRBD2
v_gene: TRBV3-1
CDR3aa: CASSQEGSGVEAQYF
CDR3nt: TGTGCCAGCAGCCAAGAGGGGAGCGGGGTTGAGGCCCAGTACTTC